These 25 T cell receptor beta chains were sequenced from one sample in a study of T cells in Graves' hyperthyroidism and ophthalmopathy. The TCR beta CDR3 regions underwent amplification using RNA transcripts as the source. With the HTBI primer set, the TCR CDR3 went through a first round of RT-PCR. TCRdb processed the multiplex PCR reads anew with MiXCR; each CDR3 protein has one entry. The table records about 720,000 distinct CDR3 sequences, over 15% of them present only once. The specimen sequenced was blood. All receptors derive from a woman aged 45-60 years with Graves' hyperthyroidism that later progressed to Graves' ophthalmopathy.

This clonotype occurred many times. The chain combines TRBV27 with TRBJ2-1; possible D gene TRBD1, 5 bases. The CDR3 totals 13 residues. V lost 2 bases and J lost 7, with 9 bases in between. Per germline, CDR1 MNHEY and CDR2 SMNVEV (reference sequence). The CDR3: CASSLGAGNEQFF. The CDR3 DNA follows: TGTGCCAGCAGTTTAGGGGCCGGGAATGAGCAGTTCTTC.

At least ten counts were recorded for this clonotype. J is TRBJ2-7 and V is TRBV7-9; 7 bases agree with TRBD1. J gave up 3 bases and V 8 bases, and 4 bases lay outside the gene matches. From germline, CDR1 is SEHNR and CDR2 FQNEAQ (reference sequence). There are 12 residues in the CDR3. CDR3 DNA: TGTGCCAGCCTCCGGGACAGCTACGAGCAGTACTTC. This gives the protein CASLRDSYEQYF.

The CDR3 DNA sequence: TGCAGTGCTAGGAATAGGGGGCTAGCGGGGCCGGGGGAGCAGTACTTC. Residues: CSARNRGLAGPGEQYF. J is TRBJ2-7 and V is TRBV20-1, with 9 bases fitting TRBD2. This CDR3 contains 16 residues. Germline CDR1 is DFQATT and CDR2 is SNEGSKA (reference sequence). The J segment lost 7 bases and the V segment lost 3 bases, leaving 16 bases of the junction unmatched.

The CDR3 nucleotides read TGTGCCAGCAGCCTCGGCTCGGGTAGCCTGAAGGAAAAACTGTTTTTT. Its protein is CASSLGSGSLKEKLFF. This chain links TRBV6-1 with TRBJ1-4; D is ambiguous. The CDR3 totals 16 residues. V was shortened by 6 bases and J by 8 bases, with 22 bases between the two germline ends. CDR1 is MNHNS and CDR2 is SASEGT in the germline V gene.

This clonotype was found a few times. This sequence joins TRBV4-2 and TRBJ2-1; 7 bases are shared with TRBD1. Looked up from germline, CDR1 is LGHNA and CDR2 is YNFKEQ. The CDR3 runs to 15 residues. Trimming cost V 2 bases and J 4 bases; bases outside gene matches: 5. As DNA, the CDR3 is TGTGCCAGCAGCCAATACAGGGGCCCGTACAATGAGCAGTTCTTC. Encoded protein: CASSQYRGPYNEQFF.

There are many counts of this clonotype. The chain employs TRBV7-9 and TRBJ1-1; D uncertain. V gave up 4 bases and J gave up 1 base, with 10 bases separating them. The length of the CDR3 is 14 residues. From germline, CDR1 is SEHNR and CDR2 FQNEAQ (reference sequence). Here the CDR3 reads CASSSPPGNTEAFF. The CDR3 nucleotides are TGTGCCAGCAGCTCCCCCCCTGGGAACACTGAAGCTTTCTTT.

The chain combines TRBV6-1 with TRBJ2-3; possible D gene TRBD2, 6 bases. CDR1 is MNHNS and CDR2 is SASEGT in the germline V gene. V gave up 7 bases and J gave up 6 bases, with 17 bases separating them. This CDR3 comprises 14 residues. CDR3 sequence (DNA): TGTGCCAGCATAGCGGACGGGGAGTCTGATACGCAGTATTTT. Translating it yields CASIADGESDTQYF.

This clonotype has only a few counts. This may arise from a read error, as a much more abundant clone is one base away. The chain couples TRBV7-8 to TRBJ1-1; TRBD1 is a possible D gene (5 bases). CDR3 length equals 13 residues. Germline V gene data show CDR1 as SGHVS and CDR2 as FQNEAQ. CDR3 bases: TGTGCCAGCAGCTTAGGCACAGGAGGAGTAACTCTCTTT. It codes for CASSLGTGGVTLF.

The chain has TRBV28 and TRBJ2-5, with 9 bases identical to TRBD2. Germline V lookup: CDR1 MDHEN, CDR2 SYDVKM. Trimming at V came to 4 bases and at J to 5 bases, leaving 5 bases not matched to a gene. This CDR3 is built from 14 residues. CDR3 residues: CASSYNSGGETQYF. The DNA of the CDR3 is TGTGCCAGCAGTTACAATAGCGGGGGCGAGACCCAGTACTTC.

The chain carries TRBV10-3 and TRBJ1-1; no definite D call. The V end lost 6 bases, the J end lost 7 bases, and 9 bases lay between the germline ends. The CDR3 runs 11 residues. Germline assignment: CDR1 ENHRY and CDR2 SYGVKD. The CDR3: CAIRGQSEAFF. The DNA for the CDR3 is TGTGCCATCAGGGGCCAGAGTGAAGCTTTCTTT.

The V gene is TRBV4-1, the J gene TRBJ2-1; tentatively, D is TRBD1 (5 bases). Trimming shortened V by 2 bases and J by 5 bases, and 19 bases separated the two germline ends. The germline gives CDR1 MGHRA, CDR2 YSYEKL. The CDR3 sequence is 17 residues long. CDR3 amino acids: CASSQTPGRASHNEQFF. In DNA form, the CDR3 reads TGCGCCAGCAGCCAAACCCCAGGCAGGGCGTCACACAATGAGCAGTTCTTC.

Only a few counts were recorded for this clonotype. The chain couples TRBV19 to TRBJ1-1, with D possibly TRBD1 on 6 matching bases. Germline assignment: CDR1 LNHDA and CDR2 SQIVND (reference sequence). This CDR3 spans 15 amino acids. V gave up 8 bases and J gave up 1 base, with 17 bases separating them. The CDR3 here is CASRVGEGQNTEAFF. CDR3 sequence (DNA): TGTGCCAGTCGAGTAGGGGAGGGACAGAACACTGAAGCTTTCTTT.

CDR3 region: CASSWFGGELFF. CDR3 coding DNA: TGTGCCAGCAGTTGGTTTGGCGGGGAGCTGTTTTTT. The chain has TRBV12-3 or TRBV12-4 and TRBJ2-2; D remains unclear. Between the trimmed V and J ends, which lost 4 bases and 7 bases, there was a span of 7 bases. The CDR3 covers 12 residues.

This clonotype was observed at least ten times. The CDR3 sequence is CASSSGGDGAHTDTQYF. The DNA of the CDR3 is TGTGCCAGCAGCTCCGGGGGGGATGGGGCACACACAGATACGCAGTATTTT. This chain uses TRBV7-9 with TRBJ2-3, with 8 bases identical to TRBD2. The germline CDR1 and CDR2 sequences are SEHNR and FQNEAQ (reference sequence). V dropped 4 bases and J dropped 2; count of bases not matched to a gene: 11. The length of the CDR3 is 17 residues.

This clonotype was detected only a few times. This sequence joins TRBV5-1 and TRBJ1-2; D remains ambiguous. The germline CDR1 and CDR2 sequences are SGHRS and YFSETQ. Deletions cut 1 base from V and 4 bases from J, with 11 bases between. The CDR3 has 14 residues. CDR3 in DNA: TGCGCCAGCAGCTTGTCGGCCGGAACCTATGGCTACACCTTC. It translates to CASSLSAGTYGYTF.

This clonotype was observed many times. This sequence joins TRBV7-9 and TRBJ2-5, with D perhaps matching TRBD1 or TRBD2 (5 bases each). Germline V gives CDR1 SEHNR, CDR2 FQNEAQ (reference sequence). V lost 4 bases to trimming and J lost 5 bases, with 14 bases between them. The CDR3 extends over 14 amino acids. CDR3 coding DNA: TGTGCCAGCAGCTGGACCCGGGGCGGGGAGACCCAGTACTTC. Translated, it gives CASSWTRGGETQYF.

This clonotype was seen repeatedly, ten times or more. The genes are TRBV10-3 and TRBJ1-5; 9 bases align to TRBD1. Germline V lookup: CDR1 ENHRY, CDR2 SYGVKD. After removal of 5 bases from V and 4 bases from J, the junction contained 9 bases not matched to a gene. CDR3 length equals 16 residues. This chain's CDR3 is CAISNDPGTGNQPQHF. The CDR3 DNA reads as TGTGCCATCAGTAACGATCCCGGGACAGGGAATCAGCCCCAGCATTTT.

This clonotype has ten or more counts. CDR3 in DNA: TGTGCCGGGACAGAGGAAAATGAGCAGTTCTTC. This codes for CAGTEENEQFF. The rearrangement joins TRBV30 to TRBJ2-1; 7 bases fit TRBD1. Germline CDR1 reads GTSNPN; CDR2 reads SVGIG (reference sequence). V gave up 8 bases and J gave up 7 bases; unmatched junction bases: 5. CDR3 size: 11 residues.

This clonotype was seen repeatedly, ten times or more. The rearrangement joins TRBV6-5 to TRBJ1-1; D unclear. CDR1 and CDR2 (germline): MNHEY, SVGAGI. V lost 0 bases, J lost 5 bases, and 13 bases lay in between. CDR3 length: 15 residues. The CDR3 sequence: CASSYSRANPTEAFF. CDR3 DNA: TGTGCCAGCAGTTACTCGAGGGCTAACCCAACTGAAGCTTTCTTT.

A few counts support this clonotype. The CDR3 sequence is CAWQGQGNTEAFF. As DNA, the CDR3 is TGTGCCTGGCAAGGACAGGGGAACACTGAAGCTTTCTTT. The gene calls are TRBV30 and TRBJ1-1; 8 bases are shared with TRBD1. Trimming cost V 5 bases and J 1 base; bases outside gene matches: 3. This CDR3 is built from 13 residues. Looked up from germline, CDR1 is GTSNPN and CDR2 is SVGIG (reference sequence).

This chain joins TRBV20-1 and TRBJ1-3; TRBD1 agrees at 7 bases. Looked up from germline, CDR1 is DFQATT and CDR2 is SNEGSKA (reference sequence). V lost 2 bases and J lost 3; bases outside the gene matches: 7. The CDR3 covers 15 residues. CDR3 in DNA: TGCAGTGCTAGAAAAGGGGGCGCGGGTGGAAACACCATATATTTT. As protein: CSARKGGAGGNTIYF.

The chain is built from TRBV6-1 and TRBJ2-7; D might be TRBD1 (6 bases). The V and J ends lost 5 bases and 2 bases respectively, with 16 bases between them. The CDR3 spans 15 residues. CDR1 is MNHNS, CDR2 SASEGT, per germline. DNA for the CDR3: TGTGCCAGCAGTAAATACTCGGACAGAACCTACGAGCAGTACTTC. Protein product: CASSKYSDRTYEQYF.

This clonotype showed up just a few times. V gene TRBV6-1 combines with J gene TRBJ2-7; D unclear. This CDR3 contains 14 residues. The germline V gene has CDR1 MNHNS and CDR2 SASEGT. Trimming stripped 7 bases from V and 0 bases from J, with 13 bases between. The CDR3 bases are TGTGCCAGCACCCCACGAATCGGCTCCTACGAGCAGTACTTC. It is translated as CASTPRIGSYEQYF.

This clonotype was observed many times. This chain links TRBV12-3 or TRBV12-4 with TRBJ1-6; 7 bases map to TRBD1. The CDR3 contains 14 residues. Trimming at V came to 5 bases and at J to 10 bases, leaving 8 bases not matched to a gene. The CDR3 DNA reads as TGTGCCAGCAGTCCCGACAGGGTCGAATCACCCCTCCACTTT. Protein: CASSPDRVESPLHF.

This clonotype was counted only a few times. For the CDR3, the DNA is TGTGCCAGCAGCTTAAGTCCGGGGGCCCAGTTCTTC. Translated: CASSLSPGAQFF. This chain uses TRBV13 with TRBJ2-1; D is perhaps TRBD1 or TRBD2 (6 bases each). The CDR3 consists of 12 residues. Germline V gives CDR1 PRHDT, CDR2 FYEKMQ (reference sequence). Trimming shortened V by 2 bases and J by 13 bases, and 12 bases separated the two germline ends.